This T cell receptor beta chain was captured by sequencing in a study of blood T cell repertoires in COVID-19. Study overall: Acute-phase and convalescent COVID-19 samples originated in the United States, Italy and Spain.

The method was immunoSEQ multiplex PCR; TCRdb's version includes in-frame clones alone and lacks a portion of them. The sample records tens of thousands of clones, roughly 75% being singletons. The V and J ends lost 5 bases and 1 base respectively, with 14 bases between them. The germline CDR1 and CDR2 sequences are LNHDA and SQIVND (reference sequence). The CDR3 sequence is 15 residues long. This chain connects TRBV19 to TRBJ1-1; maybe TRBD1 (6 bases). This receptor was taken from a woman in her forties or fifties with acute or convalescent COVID-19. The specimen sequenced was peripheral blood. The CDR3 here is CASSPNRVGNTEAFF. Here the CDR3 DNA reads TGTGCCAGTAGTCCGAACAGGGTAGGGAACACTGAAGCTTTCTTT. The complete variable domain, with remaining parts taken from reference TRBV19 and TRBJ1-1, reads DGGITQSPKYLFRKEGQNVTLSCEQNLNHDAMYWYRQDPGQGLRLIYYSQIVNDFQKGDIAEGYSVSREKKESFPLTVTSAQKNPTAFYLCASSPNRVGNTEAFFGQGTRLTVV.